Shown below are 32 T cell receptor beta chains from a single sample sequenced in a study of OX40 agonist ivuxolimab in advanced cancers. The repertoire was sequenced with immunoSEQ multiplex PCR; TCRdb's copy has only in-frame clones and lacks some. The sample has 25,000 to 35,000 clones, more than 75% seen once. Here the sequenced sample was CD4+ or CD8+ T cells sorted from blood, taken in a trial of the OX40 agonist ivuxolimab. These receptor sequences come from an adult with an advanced solid tumor such as melanoma, head and neck, liver or kidney cancer.

This clone has just one count. The chain recombines TRBV4-1 with TRBJ1-4; 8 bases map to TRBD1. CDR3 length equals 15 residues. V lost 2 bases, J lost 8 bases, and 7 bases stayed unmatched. Germline-derived CDR1 and CDR2 are MGHRA and YSYEKL. As DNA, the CDR3 is TGCGCCAGCAGCCAACTAGACAGGGGTGGGGAAAAACTGTTTTTT. It yields the protein CASSQLDRGGEKLFF.

V and J are TRBV5-6 and TRBJ2-7, with 13 bases matching TRBD2. The germline V gene encodes CDR1 SGHDT and CDR2 YYEEEE. Losses at the gene ends were 0 bases for V and 9 bases for J; bases not matched to a gene: 0. CDR3 length: 13 amino acids. CDR3 DNA sequence: TGTGCCAGCAGCTTGGGACTAGCGGGAGGGCAGTACTTC. It yields the protein CASSLGLAGGQYF. The full variable domain, with the rest looked up from reference TRBV5-6 and TRBJ2-7, is DAGVTQSPTHLIKTRGQQVTLRCSPKSGHDTVSWYQQALGQGPQFIFQYYEEEERQRGNFPDRFSGHQFPNYSSELNVNALLLGDSALYLCASSLGLAGGQYFGPGTRLTVT.

The chain uses TRBV6-5 and TRBJ2-2; a weak D match, TRBD1 (6 bases). Germline V CDR1 and CDR2: MNHEY, SVGAGI. Deletions cut 9 bases from V and 4 bases from J, with 9 bases between. The CDR3 has 12 residues. The CDR3 DNA reads TGTGCCAGTGGGGGCCTCACCGGGGAGCTGTTTTTT. Protein sequence: CASGGLTGELFF.

The chain is built from TRBV6-5 and TRBJ1-1, with unresolved D. This CDR3 comprises 14 residues. Trimming removed 8 bases from V and 0 bases from J, with 13 bases in between. Germline CDR1 and CDR2: MNHEY and SVGAGI. Here the CDR3 DNA reads TGTGCCAGCTGCGCCGGGGTAATGAACACTGAAGCTTTCTTT. As protein: CASCAGVMNTEAFF.

V is TRBV19 and J is TRBJ2-2, with TRBD1 identical over 11 bases. Looked up from germline, CDR1 is LNHDA and CDR2 is SQIVND (reference sequence). The CDR3 is 16 amino acids. V lost 5 bases and J lost 4; bases outside the gene matches: 6. The CDR3 nucleotides read TGTGCCAGTAGTTTCCGGGACAGGGGGGGCACCGGGGAGCTGTTTTTT. It encodes CASSFRDRGGTGELFF. The whole variable domain, filled in from reference TRBV19 and TRBJ2-2, reads DGGITQSPKYLFRKEGQNVTLSCEQNLNHDAMYWYRQDPGQGLRLIYYSQIVNDFQKGDIAEGYSVSREKKESFPLTVTSAQKNPTAFYLCASSFRDRGGTGELFFGEGSRLTVL.

The genes are TRBV21-1 and TRBJ2-1; the table's D call of TRBD2 was not tested on the DNA. TRBV21-1 is a pseudogene. This CDR3 is 15 amino acids long. The CDR3 protein is CATPWLAGIYNEQFF. The CDR3 nucleotides read TGTGCCACTCCGTGGCTAGCGGGGATATACAATGAGCAGTTCTTC.

This sequence joins TRBV7-8 and TRBJ2-2, with TRBD2 identical over 15 bases. Trimming cost V 5 bases and J 5 bases; bases outside gene matches: 3. This CDR3 has 16 amino acids. Germline V CDR1 and CDR2: SGHVS, FQNEAQ. The CDR3 bases are TGTGCCAGCAGCCAGGGACTAGCGGGAGGTACCGGGGAGCTGTTTTTT. It is translated as CASSQGLAGGTGELFF.

The chain is built from TRBV7-3 and TRBJ2-1; D unclear. The CDR3 length is 15 residues. Trimming took off 0 bases at V and 0 bases at J, with 6 bases between the two ends. Looked up from germline, CDR1 is SGHTA and CDR2 is FQGTGA. In DNA, the CDR3 is TGTGCCAGCAGCTTAACCCCTAGCTCCTACAATGAGCAGTTCTTC. Its translation is CASSLTPSSYNEQFF.

The V and J genes are TRBV10-2 and TRBJ2-1, with D possibly matching TRBD1 (5 bases). Trimming removed 2 bases from V and 2 bases from J, with 19 bases in between. Germline V CDR1 and CDR2: WSHSY, SAAADI. This CDR3 is 18 amino acids long. CDR3 nucleotide sequence: TGCGCCAGCAGTGAGGGCCCAATCAGGGCTGGCCCCTACAATGAGCAGTTCTTC. It codes for CASSEGPIRAGPYNEQFF.

The V gene is TRBV5-6, the J gene TRBJ2-2; D tentatively fits TRBD1 or TRBD2 (5 bases each). Trimming left V 1 base short and J 4 bases short, with 11 bases between. CDR3 length: 15 residues. Per germline, CDR1 SGHDT and CDR2 YYEEEE. CDR3 protein: CASSLSPGSTGELFF. The CDR3, as DNA: TGTGCCAGCAGCTTGTCTCCAGGGAGCACCGGGGAGCTGTTTTTT.

This clone has a handful of counts. This sequence joins TRBV4-1 and TRBJ1-2; 7 bases match TRBD1. Trimming cost V 1 base and J 4 bases; bases outside gene matches: 6. The CDR3 runs to 15 residues. Germline CDR1 MGHRA, CDR2 YSYEKL. CDR3 sequence (DNA): TGCGCCAGCAGCCAAGGAGGACAGGCCCCCTATGGCTACACCTTC. It codes for CASSQGGQAPYGYTF.

This chain joins TRBV4-1 and TRBJ2-1; the match to TRBD2 covers 8 bases. The length of the CDR3 is 15 residues. Germline lookup yields CDR1 MGHRA and CDR2 YSYEKL. Losses at the gene ends were 2 bases for V and 8 bases for J; bases not matched to a gene: 8. CDR3 amino acids: CASSQSGSGYDEQFF. The CDR3 DNA sequence: TGCGCCAGCAGCCAAAGCGGGAGTGGGTACGATGAGCAGTTCTTC.

The gene calls are TRBV27 and TRBJ2-7, with D unclear. Per germline, CDR1 MNHEY and CDR2 SMNVEV (reference sequence). The CDR3 is 14 residues long. Trimming pared 5 bases from V and 3 bases from J, leaving 14 bases between. The CDR3: CASSPLSFFYEQYF. The CDR3 DNA is TGTGCCAGCAGTCCCTTGTCGTTTTTCTACGAGCAGTACTTC.

Written as DNA, the CDR3 is TGTGCCAGCAGCCACCGACACCGTGATTACAATGAGCAGTTCTTC. It yields the protein CASSHRHRDYNEQFF. This rearrangement joins TRBV4-2 to TRBJ2-1; no firm D call. The CDR3 loop spans 15 amino acids. Per germline, CDR1 LGHNA and CDR2 YNFKEQ. The V gene lost 3 bases and the J gene lost 4 bases, with 13 bases spanning the gap.

J is TRBJ2-7 and V is TRBV7-9; 7 bases map to TRBD2. The CDR3 extends over 14 amino acids. With 5 bases clipped from V and 6 bases from J, the junction kept 10 bases outside the gene matches. In germline, CDR1 is SEHNR, CDR2 FQNEAQ (reference sequence). CDR3 sequence: CASSPLGEGLEQYF. The CDR3 DNA follows: TGTGCCAGCAGCCCACTGGGGGAGGGCCTCGAGCAGTACTTC.

Only one count was recorded for this clone. This chain connects TRBV27 to TRBJ1-4; tentative D call: TRBD1 (5 bases). The CDR3 consists of 13 residues. Trimming cost V 5 bases and J 7 bases, with 11 bases left between them. CDR1 MNHEY and CDR2 SMNVEV come from the germline V gene (reference sequence). Written as DNA, the CDR3 is TGTGCCAGCAGTGGCAGGGATAGTGAAAAACTGTTTTTT. This translates into CASSGRDSEKLFF. The full variable domain, rest sourced from reference TRBV27 and TRBJ1-4, is EAQVTQNPRYLITVTGKKLTVTCSQNMNHEYMSWYRQDPGLGLRQIYYSMNVEVTDKGDVPEGYKVSRKEKRNFPLILESPSPNQTSLYFCASSGRDSEKLFFGSGTQLSVL.

CDR3 region: CASVQDGYTEAFF. CDR3 DNA: TGTGCTAGTGTTCAGGATGGCTACACTGAAGCTTTCTTT. The V call is TRBV12-5, the J call TRBJ1-1, with D unclear. Trimming pared 7 bases from V and 3 bases from J, leaving 12 bases between. This CDR3 is 13 amino acids long. Germline CDR1 reads LGHNT; CDR2 reads FRNRAP.

The chain employs TRBV7-9 and TRBJ2-1, with a weak D call TRBD2 (7 bases). Germline CDR1 is SEHNR and CDR2 is FQNEAQ (reference sequence). The CDR3 has 17 residues. The ends were cut back, 7 bases at V and 5 bases at J, with 24 bases in the middle. CDR3 coding DNA: TGTGCCAGCAAGGGCAGGGAGGGGGTCGTAGAACACAATGAGCAGTTCTTC. Residues: CASKGREGVVEHNEQFF.

The chain combines TRBV4-1 with TRBJ1-2; the match to TRBD1 covers 7 bases. Germline CDR1 is MGHRA and CDR2 is YSYEKL. Losses at the gene ends were 3 bases for V and 7 bases for J; bases not matched to a gene: 2. This CDR3 contains 12 residues. For the CDR3, the DNA is TGCGCCAGCAGCCACAGGGGGACTGGCTACACCTTC. It is translated as CASSHRGTGYTF.

This rearrangement joins TRBV7-3 to TRBJ2-2; D remains unclear. The length of the CDR3 is 15 residues. Trimming cost V 5 bases and J 4 bases, with 14 bases left between them. Per germline, CDR1 SGHTA and CDR2 FQGTGA. CDR3 nucleotides: TGTGCCAGCAGCCCACACGTTTTTGGCACCGGGGAGCTGTTTTTT. Translation: CASSPHVFGTGELFF.

The chain employs TRBV7-9 and TRBJ2-7, with unresolved D. The V end lost 4 bases, the J end lost 4 bases, and 8 bases lay between the germline ends. The CDR3 runs 12 residues. Germline-derived CDR1 and CDR2 are SEHNR and FQNEAQ (reference sequence). Here the CDR3 reads CASSSRPYEQYF. The CDR3 DNA reads as TGTGCCAGCAGCTCACGGCCTTACGAGCAGTACTTC.

With respect to this clone: At one end the junction does not follow the germline gene, possibly because of a read error. The rearrangement joins TRBV10-3 to TRBJ2-5; 12 nucleotides align to TRBD2. The CDR3 extends over 12 amino acids. Germline V gives CDR1 ENHRY, CDR2 SYGVKD. This CDR3 is CAISDGRTSGNF. CDR3 coding DNA: TGTGCCATCAGTGATGGGCGGACTAGCGGGAACTTC.

The gene calls are TRBV4-1 and TRBJ2-7; TRBD2 matches 12 bases. The CDR3 has 15 amino acids. Unmatched junction bases numbered 1, after V lost 2 bases and J lost 2 bases. Germline CDR1 reads MGHRA; CDR2 reads YSYEKL. DNA of the CDR3: TGCGCCAGCAGCCAACGACTAGCGGGGGCCTACGAGCAGTACTTC. Protein sequence: CASSQRLAGAYEQYF.

This rearrangement joins TRBV6-4 to TRBJ2-3; D possibly corresponds to TRBD1 (5 bases). The V gene's germline CDR1 is MRHNA and CDR2 SNTAGT. The CDR3 loop spans 13 amino acids. The ends were cut back, 8 bases at V and 0 bases at J, with 9 bases in the middle. CDR3 loop: CASGKGSTDTQYF. CDR3 nucleotide sequence: TGTGCCAGCGGGAAGGGGAGCACAGATACGCAGTATTTT.

The chain joins TRBV9 to TRBJ2-2, with D tentatively TRBD1 (5 bases). Looked up from germline, CDR1 is SGDLS and CDR2 is YYNGEE. The CDR3 length is 16 residues. Trimming took off 3 bases at V and 7 bases at J, with 19 bases between the two ends. The CDR3 DNA follows: TGTGCCAGCAGCGGGTTCGGGCAGCAAAGGGGCGGGGAGCTGTTTTTT. Protein product: CASSGFGQQRGGELFF. The variable domain in full, completed from reference TRBV9 and TRBJ2-2, reads DSGVTQTPKHLITATGQRVTLRCSPRSGDLSVYWYQQSLDQGLQFLIQYYNGEERAKGNILERFSAQQFPDLHSELNLSSLELGDSALYFCASSGFGQQRGGELFFGEGSRLTVL.

The J gene is TRBJ2-7, the V gene TRBV7-2, with D perhaps TRBD1 or TRBD2 (5 bases each). The V end was cut by 4 bases, the J end by 1 base, with 14 bases between. The CDR3 extends over 15 amino acids. Per the germline V gene, CDR1 is SGHTA and CDR2 is FQGNSA. The DNA for the CDR3 is TGTGCCAGCAGCTCCTGGGTTGGGGGATCCTACGAGCAGTACTTC. Translating it yields CASSSWVGGSYEQYF.

The chain recombines TRBV9 with TRBJ2-1; 8 bases fit TRBD1. The CDR3 has 15 amino acids. V shed 0 bases and J 2 bases; nucleotides not matched to a gene: 1. Germline V lookup: CDR1 SGDLS, CDR2 YYNGEE. CDR3 amino acids: CASSVEGQAYNEQFF. CDR3 DNA sequence: TGTGCCAGCAGCGTAGAGGGACAGGCCTACAATGAGCAGTTCTTC.

This clone has only one observation. The chain couples TRBV9 to TRBJ2-1, with D tentatively TRBD1 or TRBD2 (5 bases each). The ends were cut back, 0 bases at V and 6 bases at J, with 7 bases in the middle. This CDR3 comprises 13 residues. Germline assignment: CDR1 SGDLS and CDR2 YYNGEE. Here the CDR3 reads CASSVGDANEQFF. For the CDR3, the DNA is TGTGCCAGCAGCGTAGGGGACGCCAATGAGCAGTTCTTC. Filled out from reference TRBV9 and TRBJ2-1, the complete variable domain reads DSGVTQTPKHLITATGQRVTLRCSPRSGDLSVYWYQQSLDQGLQFLIQYYNGEERAKGNILERFSAQQFPDLHSELNLSSLELGDSALYFCASSVGDANEQFFGPGTRLTVL.

The J gene is TRBJ2-7, the V gene TRBV11-2; D is unclear. The germline V and J ends were trimmed by 5 bases and 3 bases, with 11 bases remaining between them. Germline CDR1 reads SGHAT; CDR2 reads FQNNGV. CDR3 length: 13 residues. This CDR3 is CASSPLWNYEQYF. In nucleotides, the CDR3 is TGTGCCAGCAGCCCCCTTTGGAACTACGAGCAGTACTTC.

This rearrangement joins TRBV28 to TRBJ2-1; 7 bases are shared with TRBD2. The CDR3 spans 14 residues. Germline assignment: CDR1 MDHEN and CDR2 SYDVKM. Trimming took 4 bases from V and 2 from J; bases not matched to a gene: 2. The CDR3 DNA reads TGTGCCAGCAGTTCGGGACTACCCTACAATGAGCAGTTCTTC. This sequence encodes CASSSGLPYNEQFF.

The chain joins TRBV5-1 to TRBJ2-3; the D is unclear. Germline V gives CDR1 SGHRS, CDR2 YFSETQ. V lost 1 base and J 2 bases, leaving 8 bases between the germline ends. The CDR3 runs 14 residues. CDR3 nucleotide sequence: TGCGCCAGCAGCTTGTACTCCAACACAGATACGCAGTATTTT. It specifies CASSLYSNTDTQYF.

J is TRBJ1-1 and V is TRBV11-3, with TRBD1 matching over 9 bases. The CDR3 extends over 15 amino acids. With 2 bases clipped from V and 5 bases from J, the junction kept 6 bases outside the gene matches. Germline CDR1 SGHNT, CDR2 YENEEA. In DNA, the CDR3 is TGTGCCAGCAGCTTAAAACACAGGGGGCAGACTGAAGCTTTCTTT. Translating it yields CASSLKHRGQTEAFF.